This T cell receptor beta chain is drawn from a study of blood T cell repertoires in COVID-19. Study in general: Acute and convalescent COVID-19 specimens originated in the United States, Italy and Spain. The cDNA or gDNA used as material had been derived from T cells, B-cell-depleted T cells, or PBMCs.

CDR1 SGHTA and CDR2 FQGNSA come from the germline V gene. J was trimmed by 4 bases and V by 1 base; bases with no gene match: 6. The CDR3 has 18 amino acids. Source study methods: From reference gene primer amplification, estimates of nucleated cell counts were derived. Clones were read by immunoSEQ multiplex PCR, and TCRdb kept only the in-frame ones, dropping some. Clonal size and the V and J genes are those of that table, whereas D and trimming came from the DNA. The sample contains some 220,000 clones, around four fifths of which appear only once. V is TRBV7-2 and J is TRBJ2-1, with 14 bases aligning to TRBD2. The sequencing sample was made of peripheral blood. The receptor comes from a man aged 45-60 years with acute or convalescent COVID-19. CDR3 nucleotide sequence: TGTGCCAGCAGCTTAGGGAGACTAGCGGGAGGGTGGTACAATGAGCAGTTCTTC. The encoded protein is CASSLGRLAGGWYNEQFF.